These 27 T cell receptor beta chains originate from one sample sequenced in a study of kidney transplant recipient with SARS-CoV-2 infection. TCRdb reprocessed the reads with MiXCR, giving one entry per CDR3 protein. The sample consists of 200,000 to 300,000 distinct CDR3 sequences, about 30% of them appearing once. The sequenced sample was a blood sample, obtained at baseline and between days 110 and 120 from a kidney transplant recipient. The receptors stem from a male patient between 25 and 40 years old who had COVID-19 and was a kidney transplant recipient. T cells may partly derive from the graft donor.

This clonotype was seen ten or more times. V usage is TRBV7-3 and J usage is TRBJ2-6; perhaps TRBD2 as D (5 bases). Trimming took off 10 bases at V and 0 bases at J, with 16 bases between the two ends. Germline V gives CDR1 SGHTA, CDR2 FQGTGA. The CDR3 covers 16 residues. The CDR3 is CATSPLGSSGANVLTF. The DNA for the CDR3 is TGTGCCACCAGTCCTTTAGGGAGCTCTGGGGCCAACGTCCTGACTTTC.

To note about this clonotype: A read error may explain this, as a much larger clone is one base away. The chain has TRBV7-2 and TRBJ2-2, with 9 nucleotides matching TRBD1. Germline V gene data show CDR1 as SGHTA and CDR2 as FQGNSA. There are 16 residues in the CDR3. V gave up 8 bases and J gave up 2 bases; unmatched junction bases: 9. The CDR3 here is CASGSTGGFNTGELFF. Written as DNA, the CDR3 is TGTGCCAGCGGCTCAACAGGGGGCTTTAACACCGGGGAGCTGTTTTTT.

Regarding this clonotype: A far larger clone is only one base removed, so a read error is likely. The rearrangement joins TRBV28 to TRBJ1-1; D is undetermined. Germline CDR1 is MDHEN and CDR2 is SYDVKM. The CDR3 runs 12 residues. DNA of the CDR3: TGTGCCGGCAGTTTATTGAACACTGAAGCTTTCTTT. It specifies CAGSLLNTEAFF.

This clonotype was found many times. The genes are TRBV28 and TRBJ2-3, with D tentatively TRBD2 (6 bases). V lost 9 bases to trimming and J lost 2 bases, with 18 bases between them. Germline V gives CDR1 MDHEN, CDR2 SYDVKM. The CDR3 is 15 amino acids. Here the CDR3 DNA reads TGTGCCAGTTCTAACGGGGGTGGGATCACAGATACGCAGTATTTT. Residues: CASSNGGGITDTQYF.

Comment on this clonotype: A read error is possible here, since a much larger clone lies one base away. J is TRBJ1-2 and V is TRBV19; 8 nucleotides match TRBD1. The germline CDR1 and CDR2 sequences are LNHDA and SQIVND (reference sequence). This CDR3 has 14 amino acids. This CDR3 is CANSRDRISYGYTF. The CDR3 nucleotides are TGTGCCAATAGTCGGGACAGGATAAGCTATGGCTACACCTTC.

To note about this clonotype: Germline and junction disagree at one end, which may indicate a read error. The rearrangement uses TRBV7-8 and TRBJ2-5; tentatively, D is TRBD2 (5 bases). Germline V lookup: CDR1 SGHVS, CDR2 FQNEAQ. This CDR3 contains 16 residues. The CDR3 here is CASSFRETSRWETRYF. CDR3 in DNA: TGTGCCAGCAGCTTCCGAGAAACGAGCAGGTGGGAGACCCGGTACTTC.

The table lists this clonotype with many counts. This chain's CDR3 is CAWSVNLEVGNEQFF. In DNA form, the CDR3 reads TGTGCCTGGAGTGTAAATCTGGAAGTGGGGAATGAGCAGTTCTTC. The chain combines TRBV30 with TRBJ2-1; D is uncertain. The CDR3 is 15 residues long. Trimming took 0 bases from V and 7 from J, leaving 16 bases between them. CDR1 is GTSNPN, CDR2 SVGIG, per germline (reference sequence).

With respect to this clonotype: A much larger clonotype is one base distant, so this may be a read error. The chain links TRBV5-4 to TRBJ1-1; tentatively, D is TRBD1 (5 bases). Germline V gives CDR1 SGHNT, CDR2 YYREEE (reference sequence). Trimming took off 2 bases at V and 2 bases at J, with 10 bases between the two ends. This CDR3 is built from 14 residues. CDR3: CASSFPRVNTEAFF. The DNA of the CDR3 is TGTGCCAGCAGCTTCCCCAGGGTAAACACTGAAGCTTTCTTT.

A word on this clonotype: A far larger clone lies a single base away; this is likely a read error. This chain uses TRBV6-8 with TRBJ1-6; D gene ambiguous. This CDR3 is built from 13 residues. V gave up 6 bases and J gave up 9 bases, with 12 bases separating them. Germline-derived CDR1 and CDR2 are MNHGY and SAAAGT. CDR3 in DNA: TGTGCCAGCAGCTCTCGGAGCGGTTCACCCCTCCACTTT. It translates to CASSSRSGSPLHF.

This clonotype has more than one count but fewer than ten. The chain recombines TRBV4-3 with TRBJ1-2; D remains unclear. The CDR3 is made up of 17 amino acids. V lost 2 bases and J 4 bases, leaving 20 bases between the germline ends. Looked up from germline, CDR1 is LGHNA and CDR2 is YSLEER. The CDR3 loop is CASSQTQGRRKTYGYTF. Written as DNA, the CDR3 is TGCGCCAGCAGCCAAACCCAAGGACGTCGAAAGACCTATGGCTACACCTTC.

Regarding this clonotype: This may stem from a read error, because a much larger clone lies one nucleotide away. The gene calls are TRBV10-3 and TRBJ1-1; TRBD1 agrees at 7 bases. Germline CDR1 reads ENHRY; CDR2 reads SYGVKD. The CDR3 has 12 amino acids. The CDR3 nucleotides are TGTACCATCAGCCCTCCGGGACAGCCAGCTTTCTTT. Protein: CTISPPGQPAFF.

This clonotype was counted ten times or more. This sequence joins TRBV7-4 and TRBJ1-2; D is ambiguous. The CDR3 has 17 residues. V lost 2 bases to trimming and J lost 4 bases, with 20 bases between them. Germline-derived CDR1 and CDR2 are SGHVT and SQSDAQ. As DNA, the CDR3 is TGTGCCAGCAGCTTACTAACTTCAGCTCGAAAGACCTATGGCTACACCTTC. Translating it yields CASSLLTSARKTYGYTF.

The gene calls are TRBV4-1 and TRBJ2-4; 8 bases fit TRBD1. The CDR3 has 17 amino acids. CDR1 and CDR2 (germline): MGHRA, YSYEKL. Trimming took 3 bases from V and 4 from J; bases not matched to a gene: 11. The CDR3 coding sequence is TGCGCCAGCAGCCACTCCCCGACCGGGACAGGTAAAAACATTCAGTACTTC. It encodes CASSHSPTGTGKNIQYF.

In this sample, this clonotype turned up many times. The chain combines TRBV28 with TRBJ2-5, with 9 bases lining up with TRBD2. Germline V gene sequence: CDR1 MDHEN, CDR2 SYDVKM. CDR3 size: 14 residues. After removal of 7 bases from V and 1 base from J, the junction contained 4 bases not matched to a gene. The CDR3 reads CASTNSGSQETQYF. The DNA for the CDR3 is TGTGCCAGCACCAATAGCGGGAGCCAAGAGACCCAGTACTTC.

The sample holds many counts of this clonotype. This chain uses TRBV19 with TRBJ2-7, with 7 bases matching TRBD2. In germline, CDR1 is LNHDA, CDR2 SQIVND (reference sequence). The V segment lost 7 bases and the J segment 7 bases; nucleotides outside the gene matches: 22. The CDR3 extends over 17 amino acids. The CDR3 bases are TGTGCCAGTACCCATGAGGCCCCCCGGACTAGATCGGGGGAGCAGTACTTC. Translated: CASTHEAPRTRSGEQYF. The full variable domain, rest sourced from reference TRBV19 and TRBJ2-7, is DGGITQSPKYLFRKEGQNVTLSCEQNLNHDAMYWYRQDPGQGLRLIYYSQIVNDFQKGDIAEGYSVSREKKESFPLTVTSAQKNPTAFYLCASTHEAPRTRSGEQYFGPGTRLTVT.

The chain links TRBV6-4 to TRBJ2-1, with 11 bases matching TRBD2. Germline V gene data show CDR1 as MRHNA and CDR2 as SNTAGT. The CDR3 contains 14 residues. The CDR3 sequence: CATAVIAGGGEQFF. Here the CDR3 DNA reads TGTGCTACAGCAGTTATAGCGGGGGGGGGTGAGCAGTTCTTC.

The sample holds a few counts of this clonotype. This sequence joins TRBV8-2 and TRBJ2-6; the table's D gene call, TRBD1, was not cross checked with the DNA. TRBV8-2 is flagged as a pseudogene. CDR3 length: 17 amino acids. Written as DNA, the CDR3 is TGTGGCACCGGCCACAGGATAACACAAAGTCGGGCCAACGTCCTGACTTTC. Protein sequence: CGTGHRITQSRANVLTF.

Only a few counts were recorded for this clonotype. This chain joins TRBV20-1 and TRBJ2-5; possible D gene TRBD2, 6 bases. Trimming removed 1 base at V and 2 bases at J, with 17 bases between. The CDR3 contains 16 residues. CDR1 is DFQATT and CDR2 is SNEGSKA in the germline V gene (reference sequence). CDR3 in amino acids: CSARGSGGDGQETQYF. In DNA, the CDR3 is TGCAGTGCTAGAGGGTCAGGAGGGGATGGACAAGAGACCCAGTACTTC.

There are a few counts of this clonotype. This chain uses TRBV29-1 with TRBJ1-2; D is undetermined. CDR1 and CDR2 from the germline V gene are SQVTM and ANQGSEA. V was cut by 2 bases and J by 4 bases, with 5 bases left in between. CDR3 length: 11 residues. The CDR3 loop is CSVESFYGYTF. The CDR3 bases are TGCAGCGTTGAAAGCTTCTATGGCTACACCTTC.

This clonotype was seen ten or more times. The chain has TRBV6-5 and TRBJ1-5, with D maybe TRBD1 (5 bases). Germline values: CDR1 MNHEY, CDR2 SVGAGI. The V end was cut by 8 bases, the J end by 2 bases, with 10 bases between. The CDR3 contains 13 residues. DNA for the CDR3: TGTGCCAGCGGGGGGTTTGGCAATCAGCCCCAGCATTTT. Amino acids: CASGGFGNQPQHF.

Turning to this clonotype: This may stem from a read error, because a much larger clone lies one nucleotide away. V gene TRBV3-1 combines with J gene TRBJ2-2; D not resolved. The germline V gene has CDR1 LGHDT and CDR2 YNNKEL (reference sequence). The CDR3 has 18 residues. V dropped 4 bases and J dropped 5 bases, with 23 bases sitting between them. The CDR3 region is CASSRSAPIPGLTGELFF. CDR3 coding DNA: TGTGCCAGCAGCCGGTCCGCTCCCATTCCAGGCTTGACCGGGGAGCTGTTTTTT. Variable domain in full (rest from reference TRBV3-1 and TRBJ2-2): DTAVSQTPKYLVTQMGNDKSIKCEQNLGHDTMYWYKQDSKKFLKIMFSYNNKELIINETVPNRFSPKSPDKAHLNLHINSLELGDSAVYFCASSRSAPIPGLTGELFFGEGSRLTVL.

This clonotype was observed at least ten times. The V call is TRBV7-2, the J call TRBJ2-7; D gene unclear. This CDR3 comprises 14 residues. Germline lookup yields CDR1 SGHTA and CDR2 FQGNSA. V gave up 5 bases and J gave up 3 bases, with 14 bases separating them. The CDR3 loop is CASSLFRANYEQYF. The CDR3 DNA sequence: TGTGCCAGCAGCCTCTTCCGGGCAAACTACGAGCAGTACTTC.

Notes on this clonotype: A much bigger clone sits one base away, suggesting this may be a read error. The chain joins TRBV11-2 to TRBJ1-1; 8 bases are shared with TRBD1. This CDR3 has 12 amino acids. V trimming: 5 bases; J trimming: 7 bases; junction bases outside the gene matches: 3. Per the germline V gene, CDR1 is SGHAT and CDR2 is FQNNGV. CDR3 nucleotide sequence: TGTGCCAGCAGCCGAGGGACAGGTGAAGCTTTCTTT. This sequence encodes CASSRGTGEAFF.

This clonotype was counted many times. The chain has TRBV7-2 and TRBJ1-4; 8 positions agree with TRBD1. This CDR3 has 15 amino acids. With 3 bases clipped from V and 6 bases from J, the junction kept 6 bases outside the gene matches. The germline CDR1 and CDR2 sequences are SGHTA and FQGNSA. The CDR3 is CASSLRTGRDEKLFF. The DNA for the CDR3 is TGTGCCAGCAGCTTGAGGACAGGGAGAGATGAAAAACTGTTTTTT.

This clonotype has at least ten counts. The genes are TRBV20-1 and TRBJ1-3; D is possibly TRBD1 (6 bases). The CDR3 is 16 residues long. Per germline, CDR1 DFQATT and CDR2 SNEGSKA (reference sequence). The V and J ends lost 0 bases and 3 bases respectively, with 15 bases between them. The CDR3 DNA reads as TGCAGTGCTAGAGACTCACAGGGAAGTAGTGGAAACACCATATATTTT. It yields the protein CSARDSQGSSGNTIYF.

Worth noting for this clonotype: This may arise from a read error, as a much more abundant clone is one base away. The rearrangement links TRBV24-1 to TRBJ2-7; D is ambiguous. With 3 bases removed from V and 5 bases from J, the gap between germline ends came to 10 bases. The CDR3 spans 13 residues. Germline assignment: CDR1 KGHDR and CDR2 SFDVKD. CDR3 sequence (DNA): TGTGCCACCAGTGATCCGTGGATAAACGAGCAGTACTTC. Encoded protein: CATSDPWINEQYF.

About this clonotype: A much larger clone sits a single nucleotide away, making a read error possible. This chain connects TRBV18 to TRBJ1-3; 7 bases agree with TRBD1. This CDR3 is built from 14 residues. From germline, CDR1 is KGHSH and CDR2 LQKENI. V lost 8 bases and J lost 0; bases outside the gene matches: 4. CDR3 in DNA: TGTGCCAGCCCTGACAGGGTCTCTGGAAACACCATATATTTT. Translating it yields CASPDRVSGNTIYF.